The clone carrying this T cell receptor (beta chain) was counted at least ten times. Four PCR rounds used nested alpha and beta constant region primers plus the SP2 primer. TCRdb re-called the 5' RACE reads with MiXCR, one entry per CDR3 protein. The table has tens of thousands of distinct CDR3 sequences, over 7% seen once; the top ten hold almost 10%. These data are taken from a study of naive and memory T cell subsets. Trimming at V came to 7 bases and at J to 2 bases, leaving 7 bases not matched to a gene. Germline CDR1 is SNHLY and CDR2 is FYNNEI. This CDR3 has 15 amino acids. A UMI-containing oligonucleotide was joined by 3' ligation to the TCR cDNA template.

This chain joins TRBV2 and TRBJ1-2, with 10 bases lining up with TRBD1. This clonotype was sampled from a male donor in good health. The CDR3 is CASNRDRGSNYGYTF. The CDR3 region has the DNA TGTGCCAGCAACCGGGACAGGGGATCCAACTATGGCTACACCTTC. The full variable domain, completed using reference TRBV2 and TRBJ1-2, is EPEVTQTPSHQVTQMGQEVILRCVPISNHLYFYWYRQILGQKVEFLVSFYNNEISEKSEIFDDQFSVERPDGSNFTLKIRSTKLEDSAMYFCASNRDRGSNYGYTFGSGTRLTVV.